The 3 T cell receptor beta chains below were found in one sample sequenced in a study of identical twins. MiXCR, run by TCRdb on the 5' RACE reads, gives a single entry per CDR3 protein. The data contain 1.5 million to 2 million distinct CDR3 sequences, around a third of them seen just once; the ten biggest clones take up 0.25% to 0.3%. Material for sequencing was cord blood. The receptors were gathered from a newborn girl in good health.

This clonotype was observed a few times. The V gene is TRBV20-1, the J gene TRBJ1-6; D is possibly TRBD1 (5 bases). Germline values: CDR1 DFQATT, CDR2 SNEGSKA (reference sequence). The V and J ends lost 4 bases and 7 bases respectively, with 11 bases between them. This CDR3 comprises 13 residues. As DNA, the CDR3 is TGCAGTGCTATTGAGACAGCCAATTCACCCCTCCACTTT. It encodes CSAIETANSPLHF.

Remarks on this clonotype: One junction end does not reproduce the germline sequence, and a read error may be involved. CDR3 nucleotides: TGCAGTGCTCGGCAACTAGGAACCTACAGTGAGCAGTTCTTC. It codes for CSARQLGTYSEQFF. The V and J genes are TRBV20-1 and TRBJ2-1; tentatively, D is TRBD2 (5 bases). The germline V gene encodes CDR1 DFQATT and CDR2 SNEGSKA (reference sequence). The CDR3 runs to 14 residues.

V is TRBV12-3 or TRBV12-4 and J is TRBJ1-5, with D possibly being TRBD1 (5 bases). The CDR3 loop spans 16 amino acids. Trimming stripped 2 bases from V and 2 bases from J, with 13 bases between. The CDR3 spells CASSLTPGGGNQPQHF. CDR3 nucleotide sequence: TGTGCCAGCAGTTTAACCCCGGGGGGGGGCAATCAGCCCCAGCATTTT.